The entry below describes one T cell receptor beta chain. What it binds is not known. The CDR3 end shows no conserved phenylalanine or tryptophan, and so a read error is likely. The germline V gene encodes CDR1 MNHEY and CDR2 SVGAGI. The CDR3 has 13 amino acids. Making TCR beta cDNA involved around 500 ng total RNA and a constant-region primer. Amplification in three nested multiplex PCR rounds with slightly modified ARM-PCR gave rise to TCR beta libraries. In the first two PCR rounds, TRBV1-TRBV30 forward primers were paired with a C-beta reverse primer, and each round lasted about 9 cycles. TCRdb redid the calling of the multiplex PCR reads with MiXCR, one entry per CDR3 protein. The sample has under 85,000 distinct CDR3 sequences, around 70% seen once. Co-extraction of RNA and DNA was performed on about 20-33 mg of unsorted bulk tissue. Tumor samples uniformly had over 80% viable tumor cells. This sample was taken from a study of tumor-infiltrating lymphocytes in primary liver carcinoma. Study-wide findings and caveats: There were only about 7-25% of top clones found in all five tumor regions.

This chain connects TRBV6-5 to TRBJ1-2; D remains unclear. This receptor was identified in a man between 40 and 49 years old with primary liver carcinoma and hepatitis B virus infection. Sequenced input: liver tumor tissue from sampling region 1. Subset defined: tumor region T1, superior pole. This CDR3 reads CDSSPDGLGGYTY. The CDR3 DNA reads as TGTGACAGCAGTCCGGACGGCCTAGGAGGCTACACCTAC.